A single sample gave rise to the 12 T cell receptor beta chains below, sequenced in a study of blood T cell repertoires in COVID-19. Repertoires were generated with immunoSEQ multiplex PCR, while TCRdb's copy carries only in-frame clones and drops some. The sample carries approximately 200,000 clones, roughly 83% recorded once. Material: peripheral blood. Every receptor here comes from a woman aged 50 to 65 with acute or convalescent COVID-19.

J is TRBJ2-1 and V is TRBV11-2, with 10 bases lining up with TRBD1. Germline V gene data show CDR1 as SGHAT and CDR2 as FQNNGV. The ends lost 0 bases at V and 8 bases at J; junction bases unmatched: 7. The CDR3 sequence is 16 residues long. CDR3 coding DNA: TGTGCCAGCAGCTTAGATTTGACAGGGGGCCGGGATGAGCAGTTCTTC. Translating gives CASSLDLTGGRDEQFF.

V usage is TRBV30 and J usage is TRBJ2-5; 8 bases align to TRBD2. The germline CDR1 and CDR2 sequences are GTSNPN and SVGIG (reference sequence). The CDR3 loop spans 14 amino acids. Trimming at V came to 4 bases and at J to 4 bases, leaving 8 bases not matched to a gene. The CDR3 DNA follows: TGTGCCTGGAACGGTGGTGGACTAGCAGAGACCCAGTACTTC. Its protein product is CAWNGGGLAETQYF.

This clone was seen only once. J is TRBJ1-4 and V is TRBV7-2; 10 nucleotides agree with TRBD1. Germline CDR1 SGHTA, CDR2 FQGNSA. This CDR3 has 14 amino acids. With V trimmed by 5 bases and J by 5 bases, 2 bases remained unmatched. The CDR3: CASSTGQGNEKLFF. The CDR3 nucleotides are TGTGCCAGCAGCACGGGACAGGGGAATGAAAAACTGTTTTTT. The variable domain in full, with the rest retrieved from reference TRBV7-2 and TRBJ1-4, is GAGVSQSPSNKVTEKGKDVELRCDPISGHTALYWYRQSLGQGLEFLIYFQGNSAPDKSGLPSDRFSAERTGGSVSTLTIQRTQQEDSAVYLCASSTGQGNEKLFFGSGTQLSVL.

This rearrangement joins TRBV7-2 to TRBJ2-5, with 8 bases that match TRBD2. Trimming at V came to 3 bases and at J to 2 bases, leaving 5 bases not matched to a gene. Germline assignment: CDR1 SGHTA and CDR2 FQGNSA. The CDR3 has 15 residues. The CDR3 region is CASSFLPGGQETQYF. In DNA form, the CDR3 reads TGTGCCAGCAGCTTTCTTCCGGGGGGGCAAGAGACCCAGTACTTC.

CDR3 bases: TGCAGCGTTGCTAGCGGGCCCAATGAGCAGTTCTTC. Translating gives CSVASGPNEQFF. The chain has TRBV29-1 and TRBJ2-1; TRBD2 matches 8 bases. The CDR3 contains 12 residues. V was pared by 4 bases and J by 6 bases, with 2 bases of the junction left unmatched. Germline CDR1 is SQVTM and CDR2 is ANQGSEA.

This clone was found once. This chain joins TRBV19 and TRBJ2-5; D is perhaps TRBD2 (5 bases). V lost 4 bases, J lost 1 base, and 7 bases lay in between. CDR3 size: 13 residues. Germline V CDR1 and CDR2: LNHDA, SQIVND (reference sequence). The CDR3: CASSTSFQETQYF. For the CDR3, the DNA is TGTGCCAGTAGTACTAGCTTCCAAGAGACCCAGTACTTC.

V is TRBV5-8 and J is TRBJ2-1; perhaps TRBD2 as D (5 bases). Germline V CDR1 and CDR2: SGHTS, YDEGEE. The germline V and J ends were trimmed by 2 bases and 6 bases, with 9 bases remaining between them. There are 13 residues in the CDR3. The CDR3 DNA follows: TGTGCCAGCAGCTTTTCGGGGTTCAATGAGCAGTTCTTC. The encoded protein is CASSFSGFNEQFF.

This clone was observed once. The rearrangement uses TRBV19 and TRBJ2-3; maybe TRBD2 (5 bases). The CDR3 is 17 amino acids. V dropped 4 bases and J dropped 1 base, with 18 bases sitting between them. The germline V gene has CDR1 LNHDA and CDR2 SQIVND (reference sequence). The CDR3 DNA is TGTGCCAGTAGTACGCCAGCCTCTAGCTACGGCACAGATACGCAGTATTTT. Amino acid sequence: CASSTPASSYGTDTQYF.

The chain employs TRBV4-3 and TRBJ1-1; no clear D. Germline V gene lookup returns CDR1 LGHNA and CDR2 YSLEER. This CDR3 contains 17 residues. Trimming shortened V by 0 bases and J by 6 bases, and 20 bases separated the two germline ends. The CDR3 here is CASSQDNEGAGLPEAFF. The CDR3, as DNA: TGCGCCAGCAGCCAAGATAACGAGGGAGCCGGTCTCCCTGAAGCTTTCTTT.

V usage is TRBV2 and J usage is TRBJ2-5; TRBD2 is a possible D gene (6 bases). The CDR3 totals 14 residues. V was cut by 9 bases and J by 5 bases, with 19 bases left in between. The germline CDR1 and CDR2 sequences are SNHLY and FYNNEI. CDR3 sequence reads: CASLANGGRETQYF. DNA of the CDR3: TGTGCCAGTCTGGCCAATGGGGGGAGGGAGACCCAGTACTTC.

The V and J genes are TRBV5-1 and TRBJ2-7; TRBD2 aligns across 8 bases. The CDR3 has 15 residues. The V gene's germline CDR1 is SGHRS and CDR2 YFSETQ. J was trimmed by 1 base and V by 4 bases; bases with no gene match: 7. The CDR3 DNA sequence: TGCGCCAGCAGCCCAGGCGGGAGGCAGTCCTACGAGCAGTACTTC. It codes for CASSPGGRQSYEQYF. The full variable domain, with the rest looked up from reference TRBV5-1 and TRBJ2-7, is KAGVTQTPRYLIKTRGQQVTLSCSPISGHRSVSWYQQTPGQGLQFLFEYFSETQRNKGNFPGRFSGRQFSNSRSEMNVSTLELGDSALYLCASSPGGRQSYEQYFGPGTRLTVT.

CDR3 residues: CASSARQGSAGELFF. CDR3 DNA sequence: TGTGCCAGCAGCGCCCGACAGGGATCCGCCGGGGAGCTGTTTTTT. The chain combines TRBV11-2 with TRBJ2-2; 7 positions agree with TRBD1. The CDR3 has 15 amino acids. The V segment lost 5 bases and the J segment 6 bases; nucleotides outside the gene matches: 9. Per the germline V gene, CDR1 is SGHAT and CDR2 is FQNNGV.